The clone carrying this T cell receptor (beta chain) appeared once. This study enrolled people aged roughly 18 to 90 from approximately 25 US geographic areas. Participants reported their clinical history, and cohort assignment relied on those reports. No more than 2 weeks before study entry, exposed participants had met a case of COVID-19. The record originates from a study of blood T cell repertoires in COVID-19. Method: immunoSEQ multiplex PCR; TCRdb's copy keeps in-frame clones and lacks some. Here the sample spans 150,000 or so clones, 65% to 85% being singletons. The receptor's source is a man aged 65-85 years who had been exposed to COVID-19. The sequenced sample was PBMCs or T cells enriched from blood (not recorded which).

The CDR3 sequence: CASSLGGNQETQYF. The CDR3 nucleotides read TGTGCCAGCAGCTTAGGCGGAAACCAAGAGACCCAGTACTTC. V gene TRBV7-9 combines with J gene TRBJ2-5; unclear D gene. Germline V gives CDR1 SEHNR, CDR2 FQNEAQ (reference sequence). The CDR3 has 14 residues. V was shortened by 1 base and J by 0 bases, with 6 bases between the two germline ends.